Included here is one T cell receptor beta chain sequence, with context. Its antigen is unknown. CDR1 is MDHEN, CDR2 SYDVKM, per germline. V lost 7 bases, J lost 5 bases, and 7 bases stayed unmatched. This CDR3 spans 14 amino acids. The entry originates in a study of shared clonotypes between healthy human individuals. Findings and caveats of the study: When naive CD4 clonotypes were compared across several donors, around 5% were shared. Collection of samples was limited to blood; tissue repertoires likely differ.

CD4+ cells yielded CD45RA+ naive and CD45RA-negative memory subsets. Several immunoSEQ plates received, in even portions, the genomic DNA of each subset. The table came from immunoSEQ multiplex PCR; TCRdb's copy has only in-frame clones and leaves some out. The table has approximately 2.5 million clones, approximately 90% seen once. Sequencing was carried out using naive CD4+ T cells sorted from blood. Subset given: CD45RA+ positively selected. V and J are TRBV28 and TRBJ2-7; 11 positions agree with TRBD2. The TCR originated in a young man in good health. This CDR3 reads CASTQRGLADEQYF. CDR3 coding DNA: TGTGCCAGCACTCAACGGGGACTAGCGGACGAGCAGTACTTC.